This T cell receptor (beta chain) derives from a study of siplizumab effects on memory and regulatory T cells. The CDR3 spans 14 residues. V was pared by 4 bases and J by 4 bases, with 4 bases of the junction left unmatched. Germline CDR1 reads SGDLS; CDR2 reads YYNGEE. Per sample, some 10^5 TCR templates were assayed. The assay was immunoSEQ multiplex PCR, and TCRdb's table has in-frame clones only and misses some. The sample includes approximately 40,000 clones, 89% seen only once; the top ten take roughly 0.25%. This clone was recorded only once. The antigen remains undetermined. Notes on the study in general: Whether the proliferating Tregs (from siplizumab cultures) were suppressive was not confirmed. Naive T cells seemed more diverse than memory cells and seemed major alloresponse contributors.

The receptor was derived from a human donor in good health. The material sequenced was naive CD4+ T cells sorted from blood. The chain is built from TRBV9 and TRBJ2-2; 7 bases are a match to TRBD2. This CDR3 reads CASSLRGGTGELFF. CDR3 DNA: TGTGCCAGCAGCTTGCGCGGGGGCACCGGGGAGCTGTTTTTT.